A single sample is the source of the 22 T cell receptor beta chains below, sequenced in a study of cytomegalovirus exposure and HLA in healthy donors. With 60 Vbeta and 13 Jbeta primers, the PCR was carried out. The protocol was immunoSEQ multiplex PCR, while the TCRdb copy is restricted to in-frame clones and leaves out a portion. Among approximately 190,000 clones listed, roughly 80% were seen once. The specimen sequenced was PBMCs. The source of these receptors is a man aged 35-49 years in good health and CMV-seropositive.

V is TRBV7-8 and J is TRBJ1-5, with D hard to call. CDR3 length equals 13 residues. The V gene lost 4 bases and the J gene lost 7 bases, with 11 bases spanning the gap. Germline lookup yields CDR1 SGHVS and CDR2 FQNEAQ. The CDR3 nucleotides read TGTGCCAGCAGCTCCATGAAACTCCAGCCCCAGCATTTT. Translated, it gives CASSSMKLQPQHF.

The genes are TRBV10-3 and TRBJ2-2; the D gene is possibly TRBD1 (5 bases). V lost 6 bases, J lost 3 bases, and 11 bases lay in between. This CDR3 has 14 amino acids. Looked up from germline, CDR1 is ENHRY and CDR2 is SYGVKD. This CDR3 reads CAIRWAGHTGELFF. CDR3 sequence (DNA): TGTGCCATCAGGTGGGCAGGGCACACCGGGGAGCTGTTTTTT.

The chain joins TRBV5-1 to TRBJ1-6; 9 nucleotides align to TRBD1. Germline-derived CDR1 and CDR2 are SGHRS and YFSETQ. The length of the CDR3 is 14 residues. After removal of 0 bases from V and 9 bases from J, the junction contained 1 base not matched to a gene. The CDR3 nucleotides are TGCGCCAGCAGCTTGGGGGACAGGGTTTCACCCCTCCACTTT. This codes for CASSLGDRVSPLHF.

J is TRBJ1-2 and V is TRBV6-1; D call uncertain. The V and J ends lost 0 bases and 4 bases respectively, with 12 bases between them. CDR1 and CDR2 from the germline V gene are MNHNS and SASEGT. The CDR3 consists of 15 residues. CDR3 in DNA: TGTGCCAGCAGTGAAGCGCTCGGGGAAAGCTATGGCTACACCTTC. This codes for CASSEALGESYGYTF.

V gene TRBV6-5 combines with J gene TRBJ1-2; possible D gene TRBD1, 6 bases. The CDR3 runs 12 residues. CDR1 and CDR2 from the germline V gene are MNHEY and SVGAGI. Between the trimmed V and J ends, which lost 4 bases and 8 bases, there was a span of 11 bases. The chain's CDR3 is CASSSPQGGYTF. The CDR3 region has the DNA TGTGCCAGCAGTTCTCCTCAGGGGGGCTACACCTTC.

The V call is TRBV5-1, the J call TRBJ2-3, with 8 bases aligning to TRBD2. Germline-derived CDR1 and CDR2 are SGHRS and YFSETQ. CDR3 length: 14 residues. V shed 3 bases, J shed 1 base, and the junction held 1 base outside the gene matches. CDR3 in amino acids: CASSSGGGTDTQYF. The DNA for the CDR3 is TGCGCCAGCAGCTCCGGGGGGGGCACAGATACGCAGTATTTT.

The chain carries TRBV10-2 and TRBJ2-5, with D possibly matching TRBD2 (6 bases). The length of the CDR3 is 15 residues. V lost 0 bases, J lost 2 bases, and 10 bases lay in between. CDR1 is WSHSY, CDR2 SAAADI, per germline. CDR3 residues: CASSESNGGQETQYF. Here the CDR3 DNA reads TGCGCCAGCAGTGAGTCTAACGGGGGTCAAGAGACCCAGTACTTC.

The chain employs TRBV10-3 and TRBJ2-3; the D gene is possibly TRBD2 (5 bases). The CDR3 totals 16 residues. The germline V and J ends were trimmed by 4 bases and 3 bases, with 17 bases remaining between them. Germline CDR1 reads ENHRY; CDR2 reads SYGVKD. In DNA form, the CDR3 reads TGTGCCATCAGTGTCGGAGTCGGGGTATCGACAGATACGCAGTATTTT. Protein product: CAISVGVGVSTDTQYF.

The rearrangement uses TRBV5-4 and TRBJ2-7, with a tentative D call TRBD1 (6 bases). V gave up 2 bases and J gave up 0 bases, with 6 bases separating them. Germline V gene data show CDR1 as SGHNT and CDR2 as YYREEE (reference sequence). This CDR3 region has 13 residues. The CDR3 sequence is CASSLQGSYEQYF. DNA for the CDR3: TGTGCCAGCAGCTTACAGGGCTCCTACGAGCAGTACTTC. The full variable domain, its missing parts supplied by reference TRBV5-4 and TRBJ2-7, is ETGVTQSPTHLIKTRGQQVTLRCSSQSGHNTVSWYQQALGQGPQFIFQYYREEENGRGNFPPRFSGLQFPNYSSELNVNALELDDSALYLCASSLQGSYEQYFGPGTRLTVT.

Only one count was recorded for this clone. This chain joins TRBV7-2 and TRBJ2-5; 10 bases line up with TRBD2. CDR1 is SGHTA and CDR2 is FQGNSA in the germline V gene. CDR3 size: 15 residues. Unmatched junction bases numbered 11, after V lost 5 bases and J lost 8 bases. This CDR3 is CASSVRTSGWETQYF. The CDR3, as DNA: TGTGCCAGCAGCGTACGGACTAGCGGATGGGAAACCCAGTACTTC. Supplemented by reference TRBV7-2 and TRBJ2-5, the full variable domain reads GAGVSQSPSNKVTEKGKDVELRCDPISGHTALYWYRQSLGQGLEFLIYFQGNSAPDKSGLPSDRFSAERTGGSVSTLTIQRTQQEDSAVYLCASSVRTSGWETQYFGPGTRLLVL.

This chain connects TRBV7-8 to TRBJ1-3; 7 bases line up with TRBD1. The J segment lost 2 bases and the V segment lost 5 bases, leaving 12 bases of the junction unmatched. CDR1 SGHVS and CDR2 FQNEAQ come from the germline V gene. The CDR3 has 17 amino acids. This CDR3 reads CASSRAALRGPGNTIYF. The DNA of the CDR3 is TGTGCCAGCAGCCGGGCCGCTCTTAGGGGGCCTGGAAACACCATATATTTT.

In its sample, this clone was seen a few times. CDR3 DNA: TGTGCCAGCAGCTTAGGGGCCCCGACAGGGGAGACCTACGAGCAGTACTTC. Residues: CASSLGAPTGETYEQYF. The chain joins TRBV13 to TRBJ2-5; 8 nucleotides line up with TRBD1. The J call may not be correct, given that the DNA end is closer to TRBJ2-7. The germline V gene encodes CDR1 PRHDT and CDR2 FYEKMQ (reference sequence). The CDR3 runs 17 residues.

The chain is built from TRBV19 and TRBJ1-4, with 9 bases matching TRBD1. Germline values: CDR1 LNHDA, CDR2 SQIVND (reference sequence). The CDR3 is 15 residues long. V gave up 5 bases and J gave up 7 bases; unmatched junction bases: 8. CDR3 protein: CASSEQGAPREKLFF. CDR3 DNA sequence: TGTGCCAGTAGTGAACAGGGGGCTCCCCGTGAAAAACTGTTTTTT.

The chain combines TRBV10-2 with TRBJ2-7; D might be TRBD2 (5 bases). This CDR3 comprises 15 residues. Germline CDR1 and CDR2: WSHSY and SAAADI. V lost 4 bases to trimming and J lost 1 base, with 14 bases between them. In DNA form, the CDR3 reads TGCGCCAGCAGTGCGAGGGCGCCGATTTCCTACGAGCAGTACTTC. As protein: CASSARAPISYEQYF.

CDR3 region: CASSQARTGSGELFF. The CDR3 DNA is TGTGCCAGCAGCCAAGCCCGGACAGGGTCCGGGGAGCTGTTTTTT. This chain uses TRBV14 with TRBJ2-2, with 8 bases aligning to TRBD1. The CDR3 is 15 residues long. J was trimmed by 6 bases and V by 1 base; bases with no gene match: 4. The germline V gene encodes CDR1 SGHDN and CDR2 FVKESK.

A word on this clone: One junction end disagrees with the germline gene, perhaps due to a read error. The chain uses TRBV28 and TRBJ2-7; D is perhaps TRBD2 (6 bases). CDR3 length: 15 residues. CDR1 and CDR2 from the germline V gene are MDHEN and SYDVKM. This CDR3 reads CASSPSGGVSNEQYF. In nucleotides, the CDR3 is TGTGCCAGCAGCCCCAGCGGCGGGGTCTCCAACGAGCAGTACTTC. The full variable domain, with the rest looked up from reference TRBV28 and TRBJ2-7, is DVKVTQSSRYLVKRTGEKVFLECVQDMDHENMFWYRQDPGLGLRLIYFSYDVKMKEKGDIPEGYSVSREKKERFSLILESASTNQTSMYLCASSPSGGVSNEQYFGPGTRLTVT.

The sample holds a few counts of this clone. This chain uses TRBV7-9 with TRBJ1-2; D is undetermined. This CDR3 spans 11 amino acids. Trimming cost V 6 bases and J 3 bases, with 5 bases left between them. Per the germline V gene, CDR1 is SEHNR and CDR2 is FQNEAQ (reference sequence). The DNA for the CDR3 is TGTGCCAGCAGTCAGTACTATGGCTACACCTTC. Its translation is CASSQYYGYTF.

The chain links TRBV18 to TRBJ1-5; 9 bases line up with TRBD1. V dropped 6 bases and J dropped 7; count of bases not matched to a gene: 4. Germline CDR1 reads KGHSH; CDR2 reads LQKENI. This CDR3 is 13 amino acids long. CDR3 nucleotides: TGTGCCAGCTCCCGGGACAGGGAACAGCCCCAGCATTTT. Its translation: CASSRDREQPQHF.

The chain has TRBV9 and TRBJ1-2, with 8 bases lining up with TRBD1. V gave up 0 bases and J gave up 4 bases; unmatched junction bases: 8. The CDR3 is 16 residues long. Germline-derived CDR1 and CDR2 are SGDLS and YYNGEE. CDR3 loop: CASSVVDREIGYGYTF. As DNA, the CDR3 is TGTGCCAGCAGCGTAGTGGACAGGGAAATCGGCTATGGCTACACCTTC.

V usage is TRBV11-3 and J usage is TRBJ2-3, with TRBD2 identical over 8 bases. The germline V gene encodes CDR1 SGHNT and CDR2 YENEEA. Losses at the gene ends were 1 base for V and 7 bases for J; bases not matched to a gene: 7. The CDR3 extends over 15 amino acids. The CDR3 nucleotides are TGTGCCAGCAGCTTAGGAACGGGGGGGGCCTATACGCAGTATTTT. This sequence encodes CASSLGTGGAYTQYF.

Comment on this clone: Other DNA sequences from this sample encode an identical CDR3 as well. The V and J genes are TRBV29-1 and TRBJ2-7; the match to TRBD1 covers 9 bases. V trimming: 7 bases; J trimming: 4 bases; junction bases outside the gene matches: 2. The V gene's germline CDR1 is SQVTM and CDR2 ANQGSEA. The CDR3 contains 11 residues. The CDR3, as DNA: TGCAGCGCCGGACAGGGGTACGAGCAGTACTTC. Its protein product is CSAGQGYEQYF.

This chain connects TRBV5-1 to TRBJ1-2; 9 positions agree with TRBD1. CDR3 length: 13 amino acids. With 4 bases clipped from V and 8 bases from J, the junction kept 6 bases outside the gene matches. The germline CDR1 and CDR2 sequences are SGHRS and YFSETQ. As DNA, the CDR3 is TGCGCCAGCAGCCTCGGGACAGGGAAAGGCTACACCTTC. This translates into CASSLGTGKGYTF. Full variable domain (outside the CDR3, taken from reference TRBV5-1 and TRBJ1-2): KAGVTQTPRYLIKTRGQQVTLSCSPISGHRSVSWYQQTPGQGLQFLFEYFSETQRNKGNFPGRFSGRQFSNSRSEMNVSTLELGDSALYLCASSLGTGKGYTFGSGTRLTVV.